What follows are 21 T cell receptor beta chains derived from one specimen sequenced in a study of blood T cell repertoires in COVID-19. Libraries were prepared by immunoSEQ multiplex PCR; TCRdb keeps only in-frame clonotypes and omits some of them. The table records about 77,000 clones, roughly 88% of them present only once. Source material: peripheral blood. The receptors were gathered from a woman aged 80 or older with acute or convalescent COVID-19.

The chain recombines TRBV5-3 with TRBJ1-4; 9 nucleotides align to TRBD1. TRBV5-3 is classed as an ORF, of uncertain function. V shed 5 bases, J shed 0 bases, and the junction held 14 bases outside the gene matches. The CDR3 extends over 19 amino acids. CDR3 region: CARRWRTGWDRATNEKLFF. CDR3 nucleotides: TGTGCCAGAAGGTGGCGGACAGGGTGGGACAGGGCAACTAATGAAAAACTGTTTTTT.

The chain uses TRBV30 and TRBJ1-2, with D tentatively TRBD1 (5 bases). The V gene's germline CDR1 is GTSNPN and CDR2 SVGIG (reference sequence). The CDR3 runs to 12 residues. V gave up 4 bases and J gave up 3 bases, with 9 bases separating them. DNA of the CDR3: TGTGCCTGGAAAAGGGGTCACTATGGCTACACCTTC. It is translated as CAWKRGHYGYTF. The whole variable domain, filled in from reference TRBV30 and TRBJ1-2, reads SQTIHQWPATLVQPVGSPLSLECTVEGTSNPNLYWYRQAAGRGLQLLFYSVGIGQISSEVPQNLSASRPQDRQFILSSKKLLLSDSGFYLCAWKRGHYGYTFGSGTRLTVV.

This clone was detected only once. The rearrangement links TRBV3-1 (or the pseudogene TRBV3-2) to TRBJ1-4, with a weak D call TRBD1 (6 bases). Trimming took off 0 bases at V and 6 bases at J, with 14 bases between the two ends. Germline-derived CDR1 and CDR2 are LGHDT and YNNKEL (reference sequence). The CDR3 is made up of 16 amino acids. The CDR3 DNA reads TGTGCCAGCAGCCAAGAAGAGGGGAAGGGGGATGAAAAACTGTTTTTT. Translated, it gives CASSQEEGKGDEKLFF.

The J gene is TRBJ1-5, the V gene TRBV6-2 or TRBV6-3; a possible D gene is TRBD1 (5 bases). This CDR3 contains 15 residues. Germline V gives CDR1 MNHEY, CDR2 SVGEGT. The V end lost 0 bases, the J end lost 4 bases, and 10 bases lay between the germline ends. The CDR3 coding sequence is TGTGCCAGCAGTTACTCAGGGGCCACTAATCAGCCCCAGCATTTT. Protein: CASSYSGATNQPQHF.

The chain carries TRBV18 and TRBJ2-4; D is ambiguous. The CDR3 is made up of 15 amino acids. Per germline, CDR1 KGHSH and CDR2 LQKENI. V was cut by 3 bases and J by 4 bases, with 13 bases left in between. CDR3 in DNA: TGTGCCAGCTCACCGCGTGGGCAGGCTAAAAACATTCAGTACTTC. This codes for CASSPRGQAKNIQYF.

The genes are TRBV28 and TRBJ1-3; TRBD1 is a possible D gene (6 bases). Looked up from germline, CDR1 is MDHEN and CDR2 is SYDVKM. Trimming left V 7 bases short and J 0 bases short, with 7 bases between. The CDR3 has 13 amino acids. Here the CDR3 reads CASIQGSGNTIYF. In DNA form, the CDR3 reads TGTGCCAGCATACAGGGCTCTGGAAACACCATATATTTT.

Comment on this clone: Other DNA sequences within the sample encode an identical CDR3. The chain employs TRBV4-2 and TRBJ1-5; D remains ambiguous. Germline assignment: CDR1 LGHNA and CDR2 YNFKEQ. Trimming pared 0 bases from V and 1 base from J, leaving 7 bases between. This CDR3 has 15 residues. CDR3 in amino acids: CASSQESGSNQPQHF. The CDR3 coding sequence is TGTGCCAGCAGCCAAGAGTCCGGGAGCAATCAGCCCCAGCATTTT.

The chain employs TRBV4-2 and TRBJ2-2; a weak D match, TRBD2 (7 bases). Trimming took 4 bases from V and 0 from J, leaving 15 bases between them. The CDR3 covers 17 residues. Germline CDR1 LGHNA, CDR2 YNFKEQ. The CDR3 DNA reads as TGTGCCAGCAGCCCTTGGGGGGGGCTGGCGAACACCGGGGAGCTGTTTTTT. It specifies CASSPWGGLANTGELFF.

In DNA, the CDR3 is TGTGCCAGCTCACCGGAAAGGGGTGGAAACACCATATATTTT. This gives the protein CASSPERGGNTIYF. The rearrangement links TRBV18 to TRBJ1-3; D possibly corresponds to TRBD1 (5 bases). The CDR3 length is 14 residues. Germline-derived CDR1 and CDR2 are KGHSH and LQKENI. The V end lost 3 bases, the J end lost 3 bases, and 9 bases lay between the germline ends.

The gene calls are TRBV30 and TRBJ1-2, with 11 bases identical to TRBD1. Trimming at V came to 5 bases and at J to 9 bases, leaving 8 bases not matched to a gene. CDR1 and CDR2 (germline): GTSNPN, SVGIG (reference sequence). CDR3 length: 13 residues. CDR3 sequence: CAWGDRGVYRYTF. In nucleotides, the CDR3 is TGTGCCTGGGGGGACAGGGGGGTTTATCGCTACACCTTC.

The chain links TRBV19 to TRBJ1-2; 7 bases line up with TRBD1. The CDR3 covers 14 residues. Trimming at V came to 4 bases and at J to 2 bases, leaving 4 bases not matched to a gene. CDR1 and CDR2 (germline): LNHDA, SQIVND (reference sequence). The CDR3 bases are TGTGCCAGTAGTACTCGGACAGGAAACTATGGCTACACCTTC. It translates to CASSTRTGNYGYTF.

The V call is TRBV4-2, the J call TRBJ2-1; tentatively, D is TRBD1 (6 bases). The CDR3 is 18 residues long. The germline V gene encodes CDR1 LGHNA and CDR2 YNFKEQ. V was shortened by 1 base and J by 5 bases, with 21 bases between the two germline ends. The CDR3 DNA is TGTGCCAGCAGCCAAGGAGGGCCGGGGACAACTCCTAACAATGAGCAGTTCTTC. Encoded protein: CASSQGGPGTTPNNEQFF.

This chain links TRBV6-5 with TRBJ1-1, with 9 bases identical to TRBD1. The CDR3 loop spans 13 amino acids. From germline, CDR1 is MNHEY and CDR2 SVGAGI. Unmatched junction bases numbered 0, after V lost 6 bases and J lost 1 base. The CDR3 is CASRDRGNTEAFF. As DNA, the CDR3 is TGTGCCAGCAGGGACAGGGGGAACACTGAAGCTTTCTTT.

The gene calls are TRBV7-2 and TRBJ1-1, with unresolved D. CDR3 length: 12 amino acids. Germline V lookup: CDR1 SGHTA, CDR2 FQGNSA. Trimming cost V 3 bases and J 8 bases, with 10 bases left between them. CDR3 in amino acids: CASSFPGREAFF. In DNA, the CDR3 is TGTGCCAGCAGCTTCCCCGGGAGGGAAGCTTTCTTT.

The V call is TRBV5-3, the J call TRBJ1-4; 12 nucleotides align to TRBD1. TRBV5-3 is annotated as an ORF whose role is uncertain. This CDR3 is 17 amino acids long. J lost 5 bases, V lost 4 bases, and 9 bases had no gene match. The CDR3 region is CARSIAGQGALNEKLFF. The CDR3, as DNA: TGTGCCAGAAGCATAGCGGGACAGGGGGCCCTCAATGAAAAACTGTTTTTT.

V usage is TRBV7-3 and J usage is TRBJ2-1; D may be TRBD1 (6 bases). Germline V gene sequence: CDR1 SGHTA, CDR2 FQGTGA. Trimming took 2 bases from V and 4 from J, leaving 12 bases between them. The CDR3 extends over 15 amino acids. The CDR3 here is CASSLEGGQYNEQFF. In DNA form, the CDR3 reads TGTGCCAGCAGCTTAGAAGGGGGTCAATACAATGAGCAGTTCTTC.

This chain links TRBV3-1 (or the pseudogene TRBV3-2) with TRBJ2-2; 8 bases line up with TRBD2. CDR1 and CDR2 from the germline V gene are LGHDT and YNNKEL (reference sequence). There are 15 residues in the CDR3. The V gene end was trimmed by 4 bases and the J gene end by 3 bases; junction bases not matched to a gene: 4. CDR3 sequence: CASSPGLVYTGELFF. DNA for the CDR3: TGTGCCAGCAGCCCGGGACTAGTCTACACCGGGGAGCTGTTTTTT.

The chain couples TRBV2 to TRBJ1-2, with D maybe TRBD1 (5 bases). Germline-derived CDR1 and CDR2 are SNHLY and FYNNEI. The V and J ends lost 7 bases and 8 bases respectively, with 17 bases between them. The CDR3 is made up of 13 amino acids. In nucleotides, the CDR3 is TGTGCCAGCACCACGAGACAGAATCACGGCTACACCTTC. This translates into CASTTRQNHGYTF.

The chain combines TRBV10-3 with TRBJ1-5; a possible D gene is TRBD1 (6 bases). CDR1 is ENHRY, CDR2 SYGVKD, per germline. V shed 10 bases and J shed 0 bases, with 13 bases lying between them. CDR3 length equals 14 residues. DNA for the CDR3: TGTGCCACGGGAAGGGACAATAGCAATCAGCCCCAGCATTTT. As protein: CATGRDNSNQPQHF.

The chain couples TRBV11-1 to TRBJ1-2, with a possible D match to TRBD1 (6 bases). This CDR3 comprises 13 residues. Trimming stripped 1 base from V and 7 bases from J, with 10 bases between. Germline loops: CDR1 SGHAT, CDR2 FQDESV (reference sequence). The CDR3 region is CASSLGTGFGYTF. The CDR3 DNA reads as TGTGCCAGCAGCTTAGGTACAGGGTTTGGCTACACCTTC.

The V and J genes are TRBV3-1 (or the pseudogene TRBV3-2) and TRBJ1-2; D is possibly TRBD1 (5 bases). V was cut by 2 bases and J by 4 bases, with 14 bases left in between. The CDR3 has 15 amino acids. The germline CDR1 and CDR2 sequences are LGHDT and YNNKEL (reference sequence). For the CDR3, the DNA is TGTGCCAGCAGCCAACCGACAGCCAAATCCTATGGCTACACCTTC. Protein: CASSQPTAKSYGYTF.